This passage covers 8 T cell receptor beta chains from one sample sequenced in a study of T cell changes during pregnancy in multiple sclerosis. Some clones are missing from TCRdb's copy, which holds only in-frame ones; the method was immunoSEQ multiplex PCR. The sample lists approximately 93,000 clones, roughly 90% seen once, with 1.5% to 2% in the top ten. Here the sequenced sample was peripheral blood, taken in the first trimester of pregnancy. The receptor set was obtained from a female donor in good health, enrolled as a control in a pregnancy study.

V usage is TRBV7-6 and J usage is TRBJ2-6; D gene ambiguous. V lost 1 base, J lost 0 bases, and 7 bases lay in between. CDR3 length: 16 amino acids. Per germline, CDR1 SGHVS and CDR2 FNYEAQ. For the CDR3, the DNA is TGTGCCAGCAGCTTAGACCGCTACTCTGGGGCCAACGTCCTGACTTTC. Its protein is CASSLDRYSGANVLTF.

The CDR3 bases are TGCAGTGCCTCTCCCGATGGGGGGGCTTTCTTT. This sequence encodes CSASPDGGAFF. This chain links TRBV20-1 with TRBJ1-1, with a weak D call TRBD1 (5 bases). Germline values: CDR1 DFQATT, CDR2 SNEGSKA (reference sequence). Deletions cut 6 bases from V and 11 bases from J, with 16 bases between. CDR3 length equals 11 residues.

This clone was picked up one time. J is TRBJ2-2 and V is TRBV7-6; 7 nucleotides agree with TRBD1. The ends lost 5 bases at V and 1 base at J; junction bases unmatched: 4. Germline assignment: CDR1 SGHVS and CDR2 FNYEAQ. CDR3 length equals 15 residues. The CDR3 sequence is CASSRGTVNTGELFF. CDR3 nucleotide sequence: TGTGCCAGCAGCCGAGGGACAGTGAACACCGGGGAGCTGTTTTTT.

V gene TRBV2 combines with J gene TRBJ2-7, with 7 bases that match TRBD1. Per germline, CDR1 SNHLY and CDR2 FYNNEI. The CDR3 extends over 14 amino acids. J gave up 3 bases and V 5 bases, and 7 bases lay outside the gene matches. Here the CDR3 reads CASSPGQENYEQYF. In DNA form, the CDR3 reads TGTGCCAGCAGTCCAGGACAGGAGAACTACGAGCAGTACTTC.

Written as DNA, the CDR3 is TGTGCCAGCAGCTTACTGGGAGCGGGGGGAAACACCATATATTTT. This encodes CASSLLGAGGNTIYF. The chain uses TRBV7-2 and TRBJ1-3; no firm D call. Germline V lookup: CDR1 SGHTA, CDR2 FQGNSA. Between the trimmed V and J ends, which lost 2 bases and 4 bases, there was a span of 12 bases. The CDR3 runs 15 residues.

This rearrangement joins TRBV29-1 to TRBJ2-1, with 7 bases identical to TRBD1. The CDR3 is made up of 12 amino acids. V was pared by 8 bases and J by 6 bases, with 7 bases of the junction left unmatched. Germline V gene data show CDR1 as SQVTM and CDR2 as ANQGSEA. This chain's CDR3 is CSIDRVGNEQFF. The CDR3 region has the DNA TGCAGCATCGACAGGGTCGGCAATGAGCAGTTCTTC.

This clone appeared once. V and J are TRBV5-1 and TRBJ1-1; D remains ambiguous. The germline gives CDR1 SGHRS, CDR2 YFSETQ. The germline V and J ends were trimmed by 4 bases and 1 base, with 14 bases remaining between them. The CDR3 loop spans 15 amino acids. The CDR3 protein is CASSPSPDQNTEAFF. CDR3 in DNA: TGCGCCAGCAGCCCTAGCCCCGATCAGAACACTGAAGCTTTCTTT.

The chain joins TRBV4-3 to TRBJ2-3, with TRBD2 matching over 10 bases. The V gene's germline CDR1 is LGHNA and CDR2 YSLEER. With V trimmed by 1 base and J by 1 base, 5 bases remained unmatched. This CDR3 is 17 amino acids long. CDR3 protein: CASSQGVAGGRTDTQYF. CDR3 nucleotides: TGCGCCAGCAGCCAAGGGGTAGCGGGGGGCCGCACAGATACGCAGTATTTT.